Following are 14 T cell receptor beta chains from one sample sequenced in a study of OX40 agonist ivuxolimab in advanced cancers. Data came from immunoSEQ multiplex PCR; TCRdb stores just in-frame clones and leaves some out. The sample yields some 100,000 clones, around 80% seen once. The input for sequencing was CD4+ or CD8+ T cells sorted from blood, taken in a trial of the OX40 agonist ivuxolimab. The receptors were gathered from an adult with an advanced solid tumor such as melanoma, head and neck, liver or kidney cancer.

This clone came up once. The chain is built from TRBV7-3 and TRBJ2-6; TRBD1 aligns across 10 bases. The junction had 13 bases not matched to a gene; V was cut back by 5 bases and J by 0 bases. CDR3 length equals 20 residues. Germline V CDR1 and CDR2: SGHTA, FQGTGA. The CDR3: CASSPIWTGGAPSGANVLTF. The DNA of the CDR3 is TGTGCCAGCAGCCCGATTTGGACAGGGGGTGCCCCCTCTGGGGCCAACGTCCTGACTTTC. The variable domain in full, completed from reference TRBV7-3 and TRBJ2-6, reads GAGVSQTPSNKVTEKGKYVELRCDPISGHTALYWYRQSLGQGPEFLIYFQGTGAADDSGLPNDRFFAVRPEGSVSTLKIQRTERGDSAVYLCASSPIWTGGAPSGANVLTFGAGSRLTVL.

The chain combines TRBV7-2 with TRBJ1-2, with TRBD1 matching 8 bases. The V segment lost 5 bases and the J segment 1 base; nucleotides outside the gene matches: 9. This CDR3 is built from 16 residues. The germline V gene encodes CDR1 SGHTA and CDR2 FQGNSA. The CDR3 protein is CASSPDGTGNNYGYTF. In DNA form, the CDR3 reads TGTGCCAGCAGCCCCGACGGGACAGGCAATAACTATGGCTACACCTTC.

The chain has TRBV7-3 and TRBJ2-2; 8 positions match TRBD1. Germline CDR1 reads SGHTA; CDR2 reads FQGTGA. CDR3 length: 14 residues. With V trimmed by 4 bases and J by 5 bases, 3 bases remained unmatched. In DNA form, the CDR3 reads TGTGCCAGCAGCTCGGGACAGGCGACCGGGGAGCTGTTTTTT. Residues: CASSSGQATGELFF.

The J gene is TRBJ1-3, the V gene TRBV10-3; D is ambiguous. Germline CDR1 reads ENHRY; CDR2 reads SYGVKD. This CDR3 comprises 14 residues. V dropped 6 bases and J dropped 2 bases, with 11 bases sitting between them. The CDR3: CAISSDVAGNTIYF. In nucleotides, the CDR3 is TGTGCCATCAGCTCGGACGTGGCTGGAAACACCATATATTTT.

The chain uses TRBV2 and TRBJ2-5, with 9 bases that match TRBD2. The J segment lost 3 bases and the V segment lost 6 bases, leaving 2 bases of the junction unmatched. The CDR3 has 13 residues. Germline-derived CDR1 and CDR2 are SNHLY and FYNNEI. CDR3 sequence reads: CASRTSGEETQYF. The DNA for the CDR3 is TGTGCCAGCAGGACTAGCGGCGAAGAGACCCAGTACTTC.

V gene TRBV27 combines with J gene TRBJ1-3; D uncertain. The germline gives CDR1 MNHEY, CDR2 SMNVEV (reference sequence). The CDR3 extends over 15 amino acids. V was cut by 8 bases and J by 0 bases, with 14 bases left in between. The CDR3 nucleotides read TGTGCCAGCTCGCCGGGCACCTTCTCTGGAAACACCATATATTTT. Residues: CASSPGTFSGNTIYF.

This chain uses TRBV5-1 with TRBJ2-1; TRBD1 might be the D (5 bases). From germline, CDR1 is SGHRS and CDR2 YFSETQ. This CDR3 is built from 15 residues. Trimming took off 4 bases at V and 9 bases at J, with 20 bases between the two ends. CDR3 loop: CASSPVGQGTGEQFF. In DNA form, the CDR3 reads TGCGCCAGCAGCCCCGTCGGGCAGGGCACGGGTGAGCAGTTCTTC.

A word on this clone: This CDR3 is also generated by other DNA sequences in the sample. V usage is TRBV6-5 and J usage is TRBJ1-1; D uncertain. This CDR3 comprises 12 residues. Germline V CDR1 and CDR2: MNHEY, SVGAGI. Between the trimmed V and J ends, which lost 5 bases and 1 base, there was a span of 5 bases. The CDR3 nucleotides are TGTGCCAGCAGTCGCCAGAACACTGAAGCTTTCTTT. Its protein product is CASSRQNTEAFF.

This rearrangement joins TRBV6-5 to TRBJ2-4, with D unresolved. The V end lost 0 bases, the J end lost 2 bases, and 8 bases lay between the germline ends. This CDR3 has 15 amino acids. Germline CDR1 MNHEY, CDR2 SVGAGI. CDR3 bases: TGTGCCAGCAGTTACTCGCAGCGTTCCAAAAACATTCAGTACTTC. As protein: CASSYSQRSKNIQYF.

V is TRBV9 and J is TRBJ1-1; no clear D gene. Germline V gene sequence: CDR1 SGDLS, CDR2 YYNGEE. The CDR3 has 14 amino acids. The V gene lost 4 bases and the J gene lost 3 bases, with 13 bases spanning the gap. CDR3 sequence: CASSPKVRDTEAFF. In nucleotides, the CDR3 is TGTGCCAGCAGCCCGAAGGTAAGGGACACTGAAGCTTTCTTT.

The chain recombines TRBV11-2 with TRBJ1-2; 11 nucleotides agree with TRBD1. The CDR3 is made up of 16 amino acids. Trimming cost V 5 bases and J 1 base; bases outside gene matches: 6. CDR1 and CDR2 from the germline V gene are SGHAT and FQNNGV. CDR3 DNA sequence: TGTGCCAGCAGCGCAAGGGACAGGGGGTTTAACTATGGCTACACCTTC. This codes for CASSARDRGFNYGYTF.

Of note for this clone: This same CDR3 is encoded by further DNA sequences in the sample. V is TRBV7-2 and J is TRBJ2-5; TRBD2 agrees at 13 bases. The trim removed 3 bases at V and 2 bases at J, leaving 0 bases unmatched. Germline V gene sequence: CDR1 SGHTA, CDR2 FQGNSA. The CDR3 totals 15 residues. The CDR3 nucleotides read TGTGCCAGCAGCTTGGGACTAGCGGGGCAAGAGACCCAGTACTTC. Protein sequence: CASSLGLAGQETQYF. The variable domain in full, completed from reference TRBV7-2 and TRBJ2-5, reads GAGVSQSPSNKVTEKGKDVELRCDPISGHTALYWYRQSLGQGLEFLIYFQGNSAPDKSGLPSDRFSAERTGGSVSTLTIQRTQQEDSAVYLCASSLGLAGQETQYFGPGTRLLVL.

The V call is TRBV19, the J call TRBJ2-2; tentative D call: TRBD2 (7 bases). This CDR3 comprises 16 residues. Trimming removed 7 bases from V and 4 bases from J, with 19 bases in between. From germline, CDR1 is LNHDA and CDR2 SQIVND (reference sequence). The DNA for the CDR3 is TGTGCCAGTACCCCCGAGGGGGGGTTCGTCACCGGGGAGCTGTTTTTT. Translating it yields CASTPEGGFVTGELFF.

This chain connects TRBV5-1 to TRBJ2-7; tentative D call: TRBD2 (5 bases). This CDR3 spans 17 amino acids. Germline lookup yields CDR1 SGHRS and CDR2 YFSETQ. Trimming took 3 bases from V and 5 from J, leaving 24 bases between them. The CDR3 region has the DNA TGCGCCAGCAGCTGGCGGTCGGAGGCAGGTCTTTTACACGAGCAGTACTTC. Residues: CASSWRSEAGLLHEQYF.